This T cell receptor (beta chain) came from a study of blood T cell repertoires in COVID-19. Across the study: Specimens from acute and convalescent COVID-19 originated in the United States, Italy and Spain. Sources were T cells, B-cell-depleted T cells, or PBMCs; the material itself was cDNA or gDNA.

The ends were cut back, 2 bases at V and 3 bases at J, with 11 bases in the middle. The length of the CDR3 is 15 residues. Germline CDR1 is SNHLY and CDR2 is FYNNEI. Source study methods: Amplification of reference gene primers provided the estimated nucleated cell counts. Assay used: immunoSEQ multiplex PCR; TCRdb lists only in-frame clones, some missing. The V and J calls and clone size come from that table; D and trimming were worked out from the DNA. The sample records approximately 210,000 clones, approximately 84% being singletons. The V gene is TRBV2, the J gene TRBJ2-1, with a weak D call TRBD2 (7 bases). The sequence was obtained from a woman between 50 and 59 years old with active or convalescent COVID-19. The material sequenced was peripheral blood. In DNA, the CDR3 is TGTGCCAGCAGTGAAAGGGGGGGGAGCTACAATGAGCAGTTCTTC. Translation: CASSERGGSYNEQFF. Full variable domain (missing parts from reference TRBV2 and TRBJ2-1): EPEVTQTPSHQVTQMGQEVILRCVPISNHLYFYWYRQILGQKVEFLVSFYNNEISEKSEIFDDQFSVERPDGSNFTLKIRSTKLEDSAMYFCASSERGGSYNEQFFGPGTRLTVL.